This T cell receptor beta chain was retrieved from a study of blood T cell repertoires in COVID-19. CDR1 LGHNA and CDR2 YSLEER come from the germline V gene. The V segment lost 0 bases and the J segment 3 bases; nucleotides outside the gene matches: 8. The CDR3 length is 18 residues. Clones were read by immunoSEQ multiplex PCR, and TCRdb kept only the in-frame ones, dropping some. Altogether approximately 350,000 clones are present, 89% being singletons, with the ten largest covering about 3%. The J gene is TRBJ2-1, the V gene TRBV4-3; 10 bases match TRBD2. The material sequenced was peripheral blood. This receptor was taken from a woman younger than 45 with COVID-19, enrolled during active disease. In DNA, the CDR3 is TGCGCCAGCAGCCAAGAACCTAGGACTAGCGGAAACTACAATGAGCAGTTCTTC. Protein: CASSQEPRTSGNYNEQFF.